This T cell receptor beta chain came from a study of cytomegalovirus exposure and HLA in healthy donors. This clone was found a few times. Germline CDR1 is KGHSH and CDR2 is LQKENI. The CDR3 has 14 amino acids. Trimming at V came to 3 bases and at J to 2 bases, leaving 2 bases not matched to a gene. It was with 60 Vbeta and 13 Jbeta primers that the PCR ran. The assay was immunoSEQ multiplex PCR, and TCRdb's table has in-frame clones only and misses some. The sample records roughly 130,000 clones, less than 85% being singletons. The chain recombines TRBV18 with TRBJ2-5, with TRBD1 matching over 8 bases. The receptor was derived from a man aged 40-49 years in good health and CMV-seronegative. Sequenced: PBMCs. Written as DNA, the CDR3 is TGTGCCAGCTCACCTTGGACAGGGCAAGAGACCCAGTACTTC. It is translated as CASSPWTGQETQYF. Full variable domain (rest looked up from reference TRBV18 and TRBJ2-5): NAGVMQNPRHLVRRRGQEARLRCSPMKGHSHVYWYRQLPEEGLKFMVYLQKENIIDESGMPKERFSAEFPKEGPSILRIQQVVRGDSAAYFCASSPWTGQETQYFGPGTRLLVL.